This record covers a single T cell receptor (beta chain). Antigen unknown. The data were taken from a study of beta chain features in type 1 diabetes. Germline V gene sequence: CDR1 LNHNV, CDR2 YYDKDF (reference sequence). The CDR3 covers 14 residues. Trimming shortened V by 0 bases and J by 8 bases, and 13 bases separated the two germline ends. TCRB transcripts that were expressed got sequenced, as all of the isolated RNA had been reverse transcribed. The data were produced by immunoSEQ multiplex PCR, yet TCRdb's version contains in-frame clones alone and is incomplete. This sample carries roughly 150,000 clones, around 8% of them seen once, and the ten largest clones take approximately 0.69%. General observations from the study: PCR might favor shorter templates, but any such skew would affect patients and controls equally.

This clonotype was sampled from a man aged 18 to 29 in good health. The sequencing sample was made of central memory CD4+ T cells from blood. The chain has TRBV15 and TRBJ1-2; TRBD1 might be the D (6 bases). CDR3 nucleotides: TGTGCCACCAGCAGAGATCTCAGGGGCGGCGGCTACACCTTC. Translated: CATSRDLRGGGYTF.